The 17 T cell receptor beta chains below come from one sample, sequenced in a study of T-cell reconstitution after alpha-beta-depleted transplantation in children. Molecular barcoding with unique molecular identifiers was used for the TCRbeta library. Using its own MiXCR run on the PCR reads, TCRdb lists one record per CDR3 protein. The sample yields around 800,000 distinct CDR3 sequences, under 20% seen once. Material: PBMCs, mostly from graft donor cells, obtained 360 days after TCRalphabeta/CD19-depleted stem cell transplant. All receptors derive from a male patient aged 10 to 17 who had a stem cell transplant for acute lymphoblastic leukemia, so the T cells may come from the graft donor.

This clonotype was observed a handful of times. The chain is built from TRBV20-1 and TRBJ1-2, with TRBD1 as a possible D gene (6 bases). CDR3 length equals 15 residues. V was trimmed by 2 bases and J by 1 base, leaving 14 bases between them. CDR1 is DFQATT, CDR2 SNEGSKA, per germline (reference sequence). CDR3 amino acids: CSARRPGQNNYGYTF. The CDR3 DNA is TGCAGTGCTAGACGCCCAGGACAGAATAACTATGGCTACACCTTC.

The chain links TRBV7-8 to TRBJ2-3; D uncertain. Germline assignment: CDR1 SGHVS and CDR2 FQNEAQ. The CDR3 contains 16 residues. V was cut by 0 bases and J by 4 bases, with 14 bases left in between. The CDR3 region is CASSLAWREFSDTQYF. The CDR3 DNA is TGTGCCAGCAGCTTAGCCTGGCGCGAATTCTCAGATACGCAGTATTTT.

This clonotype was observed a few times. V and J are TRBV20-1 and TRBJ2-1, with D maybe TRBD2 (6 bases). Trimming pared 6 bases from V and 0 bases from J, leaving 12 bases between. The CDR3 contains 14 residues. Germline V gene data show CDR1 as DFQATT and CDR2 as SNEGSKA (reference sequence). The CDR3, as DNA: TGCAGTGCCGATGGGGGGATCTCCTACAATGAGCAGTTCTTC. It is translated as CSADGGISYNEQFF.

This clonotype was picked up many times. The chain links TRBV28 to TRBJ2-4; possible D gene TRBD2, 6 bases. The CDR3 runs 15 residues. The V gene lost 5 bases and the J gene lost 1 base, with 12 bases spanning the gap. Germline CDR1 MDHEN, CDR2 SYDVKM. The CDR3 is CASSRASEAKNIQYF. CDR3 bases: TGTGCCAGCAGTCGTGCTAGCGAGGCCAAAAACATTCAGTACTTC.

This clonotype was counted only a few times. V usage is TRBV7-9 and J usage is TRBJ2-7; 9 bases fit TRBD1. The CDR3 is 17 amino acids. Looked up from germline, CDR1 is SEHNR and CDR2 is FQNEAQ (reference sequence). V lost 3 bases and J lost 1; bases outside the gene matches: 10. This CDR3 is CASSFGQGPPLSYEQYF. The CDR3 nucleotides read TGTGCCAGCAGCTTTGGACAGGGGCCGCCTTTATCCTACGAGCAGTACTTC.

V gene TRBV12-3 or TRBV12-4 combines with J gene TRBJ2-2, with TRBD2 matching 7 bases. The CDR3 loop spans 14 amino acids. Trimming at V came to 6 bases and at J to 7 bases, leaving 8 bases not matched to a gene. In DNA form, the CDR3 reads TGTGCCAGCAGGCAAGCGGGAAGTAACGGGGAGCTGTTTTTT. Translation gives CASRQAGSNGELFF.

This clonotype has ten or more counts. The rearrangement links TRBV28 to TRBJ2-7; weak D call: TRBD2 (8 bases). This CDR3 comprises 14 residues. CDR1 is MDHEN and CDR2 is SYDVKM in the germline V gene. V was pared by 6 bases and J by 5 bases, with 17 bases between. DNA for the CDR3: TGTGCCAGCAGCCTCACTAGCGGACAGGACGAGCAGTACTTC. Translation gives CASSLTSGQDEQYF.

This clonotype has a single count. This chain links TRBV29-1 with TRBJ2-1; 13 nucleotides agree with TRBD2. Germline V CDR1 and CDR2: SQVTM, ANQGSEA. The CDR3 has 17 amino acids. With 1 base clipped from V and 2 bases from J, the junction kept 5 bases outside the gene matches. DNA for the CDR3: TGCAGCGTTGAAGGGGTCGGGACTAGCGGGACCTACAATGAGCAGTTCTTC. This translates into CSVEGVGTSGTYNEQFF.

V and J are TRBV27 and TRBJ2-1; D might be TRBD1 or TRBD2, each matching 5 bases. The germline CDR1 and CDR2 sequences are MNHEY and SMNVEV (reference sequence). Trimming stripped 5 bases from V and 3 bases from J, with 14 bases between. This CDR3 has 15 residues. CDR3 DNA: TGTGCCAGCAGTAGACCGGGACCAGGCTACAATGAGCAGTTCTTC. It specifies CASSRPGPGYNEQFF.

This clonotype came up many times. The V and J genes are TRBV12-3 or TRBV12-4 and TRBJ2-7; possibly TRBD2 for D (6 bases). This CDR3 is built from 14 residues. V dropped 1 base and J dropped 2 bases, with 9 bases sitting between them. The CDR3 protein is CASSLELATYEQYF. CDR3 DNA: TGTGCCAGCAGTTTAGAACTAGCCACCTACGAGCAGTACTTC.

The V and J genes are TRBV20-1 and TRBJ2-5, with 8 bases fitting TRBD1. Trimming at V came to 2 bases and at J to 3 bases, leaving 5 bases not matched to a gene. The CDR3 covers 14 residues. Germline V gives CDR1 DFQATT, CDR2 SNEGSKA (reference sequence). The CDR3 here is CSARPGQGKETQYF. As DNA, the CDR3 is TGCAGTGCTAGACCTGGACAGGGTAAAGAGACCCAGTACTTC.

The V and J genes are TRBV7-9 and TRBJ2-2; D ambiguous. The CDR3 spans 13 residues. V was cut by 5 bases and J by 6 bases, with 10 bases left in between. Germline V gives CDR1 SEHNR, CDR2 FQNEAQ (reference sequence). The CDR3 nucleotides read TGTGCCAGCAGCCCCCGGTCCGCCGGGGAGCTGTTTTTT. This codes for CASSPRSAGELFF.

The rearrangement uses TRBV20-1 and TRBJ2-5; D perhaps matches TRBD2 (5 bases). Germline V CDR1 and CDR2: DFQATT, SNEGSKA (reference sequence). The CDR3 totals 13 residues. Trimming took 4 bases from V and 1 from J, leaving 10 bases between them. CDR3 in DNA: TGCAGTGCTATGGACTGGCTCCAAGAGACCCAGTACTTC. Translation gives CSAMDWLQETQYF.

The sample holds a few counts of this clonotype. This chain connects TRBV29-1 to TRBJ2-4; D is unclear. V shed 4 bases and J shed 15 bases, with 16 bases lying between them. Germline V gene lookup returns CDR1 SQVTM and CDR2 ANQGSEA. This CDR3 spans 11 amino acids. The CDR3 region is CSVVLESTLYF. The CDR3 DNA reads TGCAGCGTTGTGCTCGAAAGCACGCTGTACTTC. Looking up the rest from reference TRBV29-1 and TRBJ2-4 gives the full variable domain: SAVISQKPSRDICQRGTSLTIQCQVDSQVTMMFWYRQQPGQSLTLIATANQGSEATYESGFVIDKFPISRPNLTFSTLTVSNMSPEDSSIYLCSVVLESTLYFGAGTRLSVL.

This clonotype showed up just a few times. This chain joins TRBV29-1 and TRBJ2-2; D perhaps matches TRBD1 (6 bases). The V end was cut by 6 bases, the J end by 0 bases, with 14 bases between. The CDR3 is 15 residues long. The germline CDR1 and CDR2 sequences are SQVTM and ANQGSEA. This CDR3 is CSVTQDSPNTGELFF. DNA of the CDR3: TGCAGCGTGACTCAGGACAGCCCGAACACCGGGGAGCTGTTTTTT.

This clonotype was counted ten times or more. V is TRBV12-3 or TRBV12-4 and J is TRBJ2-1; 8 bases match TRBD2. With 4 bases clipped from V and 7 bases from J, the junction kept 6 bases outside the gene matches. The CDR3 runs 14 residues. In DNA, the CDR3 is TGTGCCAGCAGTTATAGCGGGAATAGGAATGAGCAGTTCTTC. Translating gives CASSYSGNRNEQFF.

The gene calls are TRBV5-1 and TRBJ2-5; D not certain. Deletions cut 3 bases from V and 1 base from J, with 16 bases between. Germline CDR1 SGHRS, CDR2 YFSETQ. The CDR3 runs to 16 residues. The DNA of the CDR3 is TGCGCCAGCAGCTCGAGGTTCGATCGGCTCCAAGAGACCCAGTACTTC. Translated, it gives CASSSRFDRLQETQYF.